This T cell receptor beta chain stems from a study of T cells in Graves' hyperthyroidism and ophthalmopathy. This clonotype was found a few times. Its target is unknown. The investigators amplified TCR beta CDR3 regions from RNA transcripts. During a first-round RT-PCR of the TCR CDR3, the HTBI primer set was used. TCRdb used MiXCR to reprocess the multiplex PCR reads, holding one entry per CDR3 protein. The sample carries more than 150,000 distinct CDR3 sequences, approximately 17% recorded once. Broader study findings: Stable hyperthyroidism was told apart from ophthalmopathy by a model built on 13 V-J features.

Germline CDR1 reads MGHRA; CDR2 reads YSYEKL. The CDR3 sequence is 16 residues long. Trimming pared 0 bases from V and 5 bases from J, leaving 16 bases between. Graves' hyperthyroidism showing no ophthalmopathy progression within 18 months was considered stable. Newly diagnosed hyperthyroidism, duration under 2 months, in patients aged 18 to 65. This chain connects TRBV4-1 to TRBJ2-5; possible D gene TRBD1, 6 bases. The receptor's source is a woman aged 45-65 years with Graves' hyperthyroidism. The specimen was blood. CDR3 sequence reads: CASSQDPGTLLETQYF. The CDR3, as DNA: TGCGCCAGCAGCCAAGACCCCGGGACACTATTGGAGACCCAGTACTTC.